This T cell receptor beta chain originates from a study of beta chain features in type 1 diabetes. Study results and caveats: PCR might favor shorter templates, equally in patients and controls.

The CDR3 runs to 16 residues. After removal of 4 bases from V and 6 bases from J, the junction contained 10 bases not matched to a gene. The germline CDR1 and CDR2 sequences are MGHRA and YSYEKL. Each donor gave one heparinised blood draw averaging about 116 mL. All of the isolated RNA was reverse transcribed, so expressed TCRB transcripts were sequenced. Only in-frame clones appear in the TCRdb table, and some are missing; sequencing was by immunoSEQ multiplex PCR. The data contain approximately 380,000 clones, about 16% of them singletons. In the case of this clone: The antigen is undetermined.

The TCR sequence derives from a woman under 30 in good health. The material sequenced was naive CD4+ T cells from blood. The gene calls are TRBV4-1 and TRBJ2-1, with TRBD2 identical over 9 bases. DNA for the CDR3: TGCGCCAGCAGCCCAAGCAGCGGGGGGTGGGGCAATGAGCAGTTCTTC. Translation: CASSPSSGGWGNEQFF.